The text below deals with one T cell receptor beta chain. Its antigen is still unknown. This sample stems from a study of cytomegalovirus exposure and HLA in healthy donors (dated by TCRdb to the late 2010s). About the investigation overall: In an earlier analysis of approximately 640 of the donors, 276 Gb of sequence data and 100 million or so unique TCR beta sequences from 180 million or so T cells were reported. Four to six DR-DQ haplotypes were handled as single units for association and clustering, since linkage in the cohort was strong. In addition to the first cohort of 500 to 850 subjects, a separate validation cohort of approximately 130 different subjects was used. Using immunosequencing, the study profiled T cell repertoires from fewer than 700 subjects and related those repertoires to cytomegalovirus serostatus. On average, roughly 240,000 unique TCR beta nucleotide sequences were sequenced per donor among some 430 genotyped donors of the cohort, with 15% to 20% of those sequences being non-productive. Of the approximately 400 genotyped donors, over 65% fell in the genetic ancestry cluster associated with self-reported Caucasian donors. Typing coverage differed by locus: A, B, C, DRB1 and DQB1 were typed in roughly 620-630 donors, DQA1 in 500 to 550, DPA1 in over 600, and DPB1 in roughly 450. In a later analysis, previously published TCR beta repertoires from more than 500 donors were re-analyzed and high-resolution HLA genotyping was added so that TCR occurrence patterns could be studied. About 300 gigabases of sequencing data and approximately 85 million unique TCR sequences were included in an early release covering 550 to 800 HLA-typed donors. The study combined high-throughput TCR immunosequencing, statistical association of individual TCRs with disease status, and machine learning to predict cytomegalovirus infection status. The study aimed to test whether cataloging public T cell receptors could reveal signatures of past pathogen exposure. Genome-wide SNP genotypes for about 55% of the 666 donors were used in a later genetic analysis, which treated that subset as a discovery cohort. Alongside the repertoire data, information on donor age, sex, ethnicity and CMV serostatus was compiled. An earlier analysis of around 580 of the donors used high-throughput TCR beta sequencing to judge whether each TCR beta V gene segment behaved as functional or pseudogenic. Every repertoire in the discovery cohort had been generated on one and the same sequencing platform. The later analysis used no new phenotypic data to find candidate immune exposures, relying instead on TCR beta sequences and their occurrence across donors. Class I and class II HLA loci were covered by the typing at four-digit resolution. The study at large found these results: The cohort was sequenced for TCR beta chains only, and without alpha or paired-chain data the features that could be detected were limited. The classifier was reported to diagnose cytomegalovirus status with high specificity and sensitivity in both the original cohort and the validation cohort. Immune exposure information for the cohort was limited to CMV serostatus. Because some donors lacked HLA typing at each locus, the association tests relied only on the typed subset. According to a later analysis, TCR association rates differed among HLA loci, with DRB1 alleles showing the most associated TCRs and HLA-C alleles showing the fewest. A further reported finding was that TCR beta sequences accurately predicted the HLA-A and HLA-B alleles for most subjects in the first cohort. Some IMGT-functional V segments, including TRBV6-2 and TRBV6-3, could not be distinguished by the 87-base-pair reads and were therefore excluded. A cluster of highly shared sequence variants was judged likely to be a technical artifact of the sequencing pipeline. When HLA alleles, especially DR and DQ, strongly co-occurred, attributing TCR associations to individual alleles was difficult. Approximately 18 rarely observed V segments, including chromosome 9 orphons, were excluded from the earlier analysis of approximately 600 of the donors because counts were too low. A later analysis reported that several top co-occurrence clusters appeared linked to parvovirus B19, influenza, CMV and Epstein-Barr virus. Specific HLA alleles were associated with 15,000 to 20,000 TCR beta sequences at a false discovery rate of 0.05 in a later analysis. A later analysis found that most CMV-associated TCR beta chains appeared HLA-restricted, with HLA associations seemingly driven largely by CMV exposure. Correlated functional status among segregating V segments might be attributable to linkage disequilibrium, but an unknown experimental factor could not be ruled out. A later genetic analysis reported fewer N-insertions in productive TCRs among donors in an Asian-associated ancestry cluster than the approximately 700-donor mean. Presence/absence analyses assumed roughly uniform sequencing depth across donors, an assumption that may not hold. A few of the identified cytomegalovirus-associated TCR beta chains were confirmed in vitro to be specific for cytomegalovirus antigens. The study listed 170 or so TCR beta chains as associated with cytomegalovirus. The authors suggested that the approach could potentially be extended to other disease states and immunological phenotypes. In a later genetic analysis, a missense DCLRE1C variant was associated with V-gene and J-gene trimming of TCR beta chains, and the association was replicated in an independent cohort. In a later analysis, HLA-associated TCR beta chains were found to be more clonally expanded and to have lower generation probabilities than equally common non-associated chains. Across donors, most TCR sequences were observed very rarely, whereas some public TCRs were present in many individuals. In an earlier analysis of around 600 of the donors, most TCR beta V segments appeared in productive rearrangements about 87% or about 30% of the time, broadly matching IMGT annotations.

The cohort was made up of 666 healthy bone marrow donors. Cohort members were all nominally healthy when sampled, although unrecorded immune exposures were likely present. The donor was CMV seronegative and was included in the group of 352 seronegative cohort members. Every donor gave a peripheral blood sample, and the peripheral blood mononuclear cells from that sample were used for TCR beta sequencing. The Qiagen DNeasy Blood Extraction Kit was used to extract genomic DNA from the blood cell samples. Spanning cysteine to phenylalanine, the CDR3 consists of 15 amino acids. The only DNA kept is the CDR3, 45 bases in frame from the first base. The germline V gene supplies CDR1 SGHDN and CDR2 FVKESK. Compared with germline, V lacks 5 bases and J lacks 5 bases; bases without a gene match: 11. To prepare the library, the immunoSEQ multiplex PCR assay was applied. For the multiplex PCR, a mixture combining 60 forward primers for TCR Vbeta segments and 13 reverse primers for TCR Jbeta segments was used. Amplification of the CDR3 region of rearranged TCR beta genes was performed with a multiplex PCR assay on genomic DNA. Amplified TCR beta libraries were sequenced as 87-base-pair reads on the Illumina HiSeq System. As for how the authors treated the data: A later analysis tallied roughly 80 million unique TCR beta chains across the 660 or so repertoires, and about 12 million of those chains were shared by two or more donors. To remove PCR and sequencing errors, raw reads were error-corrected and collapsed into unique sequences using a nearest-neighbor algorithm that merged closely related sequences. Alignment of CDR3 sequences to IMGT reference sequences was used to assign V, D and J gene segments. For a sequence to be retained, a match of at least six nucleotides to both a V gene segment and a J gene segment was required. Rearrangements were called productive when the CDR3 lacked stop codons and stayed in frame with V and J; all others were non-productive. CDR3 was defined by IMGT convention, running from the second conserved V-encoded cysteine to the conserved J-encoded phenylalanine. The earlier analysis of 587 of the donors excluded sequences that lacked an unambiguous match to a single V gene segment. In an earlier analysis of approximately 590 of the donors, a V segment was called functional when productive rearrangements were above 56.7%, and segregating when the standard deviation between donors exceeded 5%. To diagnose cytomegalovirus status from the catalog of TCR beta chain sequences, a statistical classification framework was built. V and J gene assignment, in a later analysis, came from comparing TCR nucleotide sequences with IMGT/GENE-DB human TR gene sequences. The TCRdist pipeline was used in a later analysis to assign CDR3 sequences and most-parsimonious VDJ recombination scenarios. In a later analysis, each TCR beta chain was defined by its CDR3 amino acid sequence together with its V-gene family, and reads without a unique V-gene family were excluded. A later analysis removed roughly 590 highly shared, low-generation-probability nucleotide sequences to deal with suspected cross-contamination and a sequencing artifact. In a later analysis, a clonal expansion index was calculated for each public chain from normalized within-repertoire ranks of inferred template counts. A later analysis computed generation probabilities with a VDJ recombination model fitted to out-of-frame rearrangements, and checked the results against IGoR. In a later analysis, TCR-TCR, TCR-HLA and TCR-CMV co-occurrence was scored with hypergeometric tests, and a repertoire-size bias correction was applied to TCR pairs. A later analysis estimated false discovery rates by permuting HLA or CMV assignments 20 times. A later analysis grouped co-occurring TCRs with DBSCAN, adding TCRdist sequence similarity when clustering within HLA-allele-positive subsets. For co-occurrence clustering, repertoires with fewer than 30,000 or more than 120,000 public chains were excluded, along with roughly 5 repertoires with anomalous nucleotide sharing. TCRdb mirrors the immuneACCESS table, restricted to in-frame sequences. Some clones are absent from its copies; in checked studies, under half trace to an unresolved V gene, and the reason for the others is unknown. V, J and clone size were drawn from that table, and D and trimming were deduced from the DNA. The table for this sample shows 80,000 to 100,000 clones. 3.4% of the sample is taken by the ten largest.

Sequencing used PBMCs. This TCR derives from a young woman in good health and CMV-seronegative. The sequence links TRBV14 to TRBJ1-1; the junction holds 7 bases that match TRBD1. The CDR3 sequence is CASSYTTGEWTEAFF. The DNA sequence is TGTGCCAGCAGCTACACCACAGGGGAATGGACTGAAGCTTTCTTT.